This TCR beta chain was captured by sequencing in a study of cytomegalovirus exposure and HLA in healthy donors. Regarding this clone: Antigen: not known.

In nominal health when sampled, donors likely had unrecorded immune exposures nonetheless. Findings and caveats of the study: Reports credit the classifier with highly specific, highly sensitive diagnosis of cytomegalovirus status.

Both 60 Vbeta primers and 13 Jbeta primers went into the PCR. Profiled with immunoSEQ multiplex PCR; TCRdb holds only in-frame clones, not every one. Counted here are some 140,000 clones, less than 90% occurring once; the ten biggest clones make up 1.5% to 1.7%. This CDR3 has 14 amino acids. CDR1 is PRHDT, CDR2 FYEKMQ, per germline (reference sequence). The V and J ends lost 3 bases and 1 base respectively, with 9 bases between them. The TCR was taken from a man between 40 and 49 years old in good health and CMV-seronegative. The V and J genes are TRBV13 and TRBJ1-1; D remains unclear. Sequenced material: PBMCs. The CDR3 here is CASSFGLPNTEAFF. CDR3 sequence (DNA): TGTGCCAGCAGCTTCGGACTCCCGAACACTGAAGCTTTCTTT.